A single sample gave rise to the 6 T cell receptor beta chains below, sequenced in a study of synovial regulatory T cells in juvenile arthritis. General study points: Compared with other blood Treg cells, inflammation-associated Treg cells had reduced TCR diversity.

The method was immunoSEQ multiplex PCR; TCRdb's version includes in-frame clones alone and lacks a portion of them. The sample data list roughly 9,900 clones. Their recognized antigens are unknown. Sequencing was performed on Treg cells from blood. Subset specified: HLA-DR+ inflammation-associated blood Treg cells. These receptors were collected from a donor under 30 with juvenile idiopathic arthritis.

The chain is built from TRBV29-1 and TRBJ1-1. Germline-derived CDR1 and CDR2 are SQVTM and ANQGSEA. The CDR3 loop spans 11 amino acids. Only the protein sequence is given. CDR3: CSTLTNTEAFF.

This rearrangement joins TRBV25-1 to TRBJ1-4; TCRdb outputs TRBD1, but without DNA this stays unchecked. The CDR3 has 16 residues. This entry has no DNA. The germline gives CDR1 MGHDK, CDR2 SYGVNS. CDR3 sequence: CASSEYETVSNEKLFF.

The chain couples TRBV29-1 to TRBJ1-1. The CDR3 covers 12 residues. Only the protein is on record. CDR1 SQVTM and CDR2 ANQGSEA come from the germline V gene. This chain's CDR3 is CSVSKGNTEAFF. Variable domain in full (rest from reference TRBV29-1 and TRBJ1-1): SAVISQKPSRDICQRGTSLTIQCQVDSQVTMMFWYRQQPGQSLTLIATANQGSEATYESGFVIDKFPISRPNLTFSTLTVSNMSPEDSSIYLCSVSKGNTEAFFGQGTRLTVV.

The rearrangement uses TRBV4-3 and TRBJ1-2. The CDR3 covers 16 residues. Only the protein sequence is given. Germline V lookup: CDR1 LGHNA, CDR2 YSLEER. CDR3 in amino acids: CASSQDEGRAYYGYTF.

V usage is TRBV5-6 and J usage is TRBJ1-5. The V gene's germline CDR1 is SGHDT and CDR2 YYEEEE. The CDR3 consists of 13 residues. No DNA accompanies this entry. The CDR3 reads CASSPLGVQPQHF.

The chain recombines TRBV6-5 with TRBJ2-2; without DNA, the TCRdb call of TRBD2 cannot be checked. The CDR3 loop spans 14 amino acids. The record lacks a DNA sequence. CDR1 is MNHEY, CDR2 SVGAGI, per germline. The CDR3 is CASSEASAYGELFF.